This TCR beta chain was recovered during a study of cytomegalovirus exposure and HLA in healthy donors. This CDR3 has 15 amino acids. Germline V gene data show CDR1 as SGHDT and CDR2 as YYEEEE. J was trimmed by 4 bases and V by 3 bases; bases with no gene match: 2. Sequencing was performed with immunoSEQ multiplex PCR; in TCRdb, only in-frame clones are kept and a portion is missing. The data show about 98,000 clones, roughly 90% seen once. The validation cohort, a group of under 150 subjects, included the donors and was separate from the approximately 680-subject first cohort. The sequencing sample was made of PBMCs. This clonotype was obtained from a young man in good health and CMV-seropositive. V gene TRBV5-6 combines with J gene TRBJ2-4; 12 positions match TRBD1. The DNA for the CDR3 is TGTGCCAGCAGCTGGGACAGGGGGCCTAAAAACATTCAGTACTTC. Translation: CASSWDRGPKNIQYF.